The T cell receptor (beta chain) under discussion was sequenced for a study of regulatory T cells in long-lasting Graves disease. Study-wide background: Positivity for TSH receptor antibodies plus over 5 years of antithyroid drugs meant persistent Graves' disease. Study results and caveats: Persistent Graves' patients had lower TCR diversity than newly diagnosed ones.

Time point in this sample: persistent/refractory GD, antithyroid drugs over 5 years with positive TRAb. PBMC-derived RNA was used for the TCR library. This clonotype came up many times. Its cognate antigen is unknown. Building of the TCR beta libraries involved iRepertoire HTBI primers and Arm-PCR of CDR3 regions. In the original processing: Detected in the samples were 55 to 65 TRBV and 14 TRBJ segments. TCRdb processed the multiplex PCR reads anew with MiXCR; each CDR3 protein has one entry. These V and J calls rely on TCRdb rather than the paper's analysis. The sample has about 430,000 distinct CDR3 sequences, over 20% seen once. Sequencing used peripheral blood mononuclear cells (PBMCs), obtained when the disease was refractory, from a patient treated with antithyroid drugs. The clonotype originates from a female donor with Graves disease.

The DNA of the CDR3 is TGTGCCAGCAGCGTAGGAGTGGGGAGGAATGGCTACACCTTC. This encodes CASSVGVGRNGYTF. The genes are TRBV9 and TRBJ1-2; D is ambiguous. The germline CDR1 and CDR2 sequences are SGDLS and YYNGEE. The V gene lost 0 bases and the J gene lost 6 bases, with 12 bases spanning the gap. The CDR3 length is 14 residues.